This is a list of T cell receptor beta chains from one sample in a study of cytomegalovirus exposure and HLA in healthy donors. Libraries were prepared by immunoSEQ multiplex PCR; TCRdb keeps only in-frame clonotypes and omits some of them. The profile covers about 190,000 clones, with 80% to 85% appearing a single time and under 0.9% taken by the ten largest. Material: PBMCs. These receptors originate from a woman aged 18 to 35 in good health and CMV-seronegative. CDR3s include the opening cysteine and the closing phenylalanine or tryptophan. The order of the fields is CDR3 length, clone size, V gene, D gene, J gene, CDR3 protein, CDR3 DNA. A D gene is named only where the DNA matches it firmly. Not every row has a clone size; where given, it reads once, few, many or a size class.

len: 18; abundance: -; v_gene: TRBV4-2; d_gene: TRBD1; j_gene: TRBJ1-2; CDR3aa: CASSRSAPSPGQNYGYTF; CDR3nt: TGTGCCAGCAGCCGGTCCGCCCCCTCCCCGGGACAGAACTATGGCTACACCTTC
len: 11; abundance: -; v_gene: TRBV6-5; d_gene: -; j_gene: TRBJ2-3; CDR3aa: CASTSGSTQYF; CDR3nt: TGTGCCAGCACCTCGGGAAGTACGCAGTATTTT
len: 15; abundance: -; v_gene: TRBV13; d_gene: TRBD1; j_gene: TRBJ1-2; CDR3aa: CASSSPGQGDDGYTF; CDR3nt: TGTGCCAGCAGCTCTCCGGGACAGGGGGACGATGGCTACACCTTC
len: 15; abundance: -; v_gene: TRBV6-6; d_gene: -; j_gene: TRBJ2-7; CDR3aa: CASSYSEPGNDEQYF; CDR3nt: TGTGCCAGCAGTTACTCCGAGCCAGGGAACGACGAGCAGTACTTC
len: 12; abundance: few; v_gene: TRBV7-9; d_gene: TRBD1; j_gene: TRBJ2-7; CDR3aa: CASSQDRAEQYF; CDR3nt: TGTGCCAGCAGCCAGGACAGGGCTGAGCAGTACTTC
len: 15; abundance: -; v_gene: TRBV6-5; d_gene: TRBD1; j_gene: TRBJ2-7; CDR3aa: CASSYASDRVYEQYF; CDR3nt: TGTGCCAGCAGTTACGCCTCGGACAGGGTGTACGAGCAGTACTTC
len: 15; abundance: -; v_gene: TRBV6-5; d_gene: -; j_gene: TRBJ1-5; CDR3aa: CASSYSNEGGQPQHF; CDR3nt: TGTGCCAGCAGTTACTCGAACGAGGGTGGGCAGCCCCAGCATTTT
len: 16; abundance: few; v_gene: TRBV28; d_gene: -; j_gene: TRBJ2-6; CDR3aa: CASSGTILSGANVLTF; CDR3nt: TGTGCCAGTTCCGGGACAATCCTCTCTGGGGCCAACGTCCTGACTTTC
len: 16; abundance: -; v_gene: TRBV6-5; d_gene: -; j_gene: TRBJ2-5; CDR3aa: CASSYNTGGAWETQYF; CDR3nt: TGTGCCAGCAGTTACAATACGGGGGGCGCATGGGAGACCCAGTACTTC
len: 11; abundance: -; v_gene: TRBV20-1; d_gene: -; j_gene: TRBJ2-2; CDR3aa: CSARGPGELFF; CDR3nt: TGCAGTGCTAGAGGGCCCGGGGAGCTGTTTTTT
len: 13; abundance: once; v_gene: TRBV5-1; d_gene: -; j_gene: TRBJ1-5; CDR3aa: CASSFRGTQPQHF; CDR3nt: TGCGCCAGCAGCTTTCGGGGGACTCAGCCCCAGCATTTT
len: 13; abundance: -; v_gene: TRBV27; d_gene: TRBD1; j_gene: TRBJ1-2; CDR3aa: CASSPRTGGGYTF; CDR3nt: TGTGCCAGCAGTCCGCGGACAGGGGGTGGCTACACCTTC